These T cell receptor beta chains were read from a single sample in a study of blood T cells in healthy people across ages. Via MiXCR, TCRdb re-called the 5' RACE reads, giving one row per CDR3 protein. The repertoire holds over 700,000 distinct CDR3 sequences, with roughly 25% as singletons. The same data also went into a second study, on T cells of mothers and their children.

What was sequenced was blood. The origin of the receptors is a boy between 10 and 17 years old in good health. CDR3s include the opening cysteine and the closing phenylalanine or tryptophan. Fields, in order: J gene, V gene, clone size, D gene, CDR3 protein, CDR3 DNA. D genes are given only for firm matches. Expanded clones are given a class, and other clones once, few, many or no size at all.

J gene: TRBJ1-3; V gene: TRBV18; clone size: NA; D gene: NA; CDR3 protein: CASSPLGGKLSGNTIYF; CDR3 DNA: TGTGCCAGCTCACCACTTGGTGGCAAACTCTCTGGAAACACCATATATTTT
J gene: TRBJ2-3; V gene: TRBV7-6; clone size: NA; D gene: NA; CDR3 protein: CASSGPRNPNTDTQYF; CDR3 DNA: TGTGCCAGCAGCGGCCCCAGAAACCCCAACACAGATACGCAGTATTTT
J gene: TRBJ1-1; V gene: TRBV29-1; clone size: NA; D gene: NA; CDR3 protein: CSVDWDAEAFF; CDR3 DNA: TGCAGCGTTGATTGGGACGCTGAAGCTTTCTTT
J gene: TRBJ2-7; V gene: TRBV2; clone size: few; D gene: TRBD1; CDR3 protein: CASSEGQGAGVEQHF; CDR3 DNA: TGTGCCAGCAGTGAAGGTCAGGGGGCGGGTGTCGAGCAGCACTTC
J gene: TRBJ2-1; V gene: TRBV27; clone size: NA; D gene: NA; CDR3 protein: CASSLSGAHTGEQFF; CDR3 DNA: TGTGCCAGCAGTTTATCGGGGGCCCATACTGGGGAGCAGTTCTTC
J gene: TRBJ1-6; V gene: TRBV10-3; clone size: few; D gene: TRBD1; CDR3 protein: CAISDPDRAREPLHF; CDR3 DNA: TGTGCCATCAGTGATCCCGACAGGGCGAGAGAGCCCCTCCACTTT
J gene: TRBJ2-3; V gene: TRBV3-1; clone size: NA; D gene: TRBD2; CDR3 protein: CASSRGTIRTDTQYF; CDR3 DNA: TGTGCCAGCAGCCGCGGGACTATCCGCACAGATACGCAGTATTTT
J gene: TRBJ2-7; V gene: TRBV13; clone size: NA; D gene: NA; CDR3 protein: CASSLERDGEQYF; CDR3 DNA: TGTGCCAGCAGCTTAGAGAGGGACGGCGAGCAGTACTTC
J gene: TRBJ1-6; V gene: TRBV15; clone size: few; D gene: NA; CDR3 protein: CATSREFGAYSPLHF; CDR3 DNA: TGTGCCACCAGCAGAGAGTTCGGAGCATATTCACCCCTCCACTTT
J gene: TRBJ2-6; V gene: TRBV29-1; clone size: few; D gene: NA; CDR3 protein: CSVEGFISGANVLTF; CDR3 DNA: TGCAGCGTCGAGGGGTTTATCTCTGGGGCCAACGTCCTGACTTTC
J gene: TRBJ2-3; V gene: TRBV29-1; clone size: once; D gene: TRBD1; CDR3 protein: CSVEVPRGSTDTQYF; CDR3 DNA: TGCAGCGTTGAAGTCCCCAGGGGGAGTACAGATACGCAGTATTTT
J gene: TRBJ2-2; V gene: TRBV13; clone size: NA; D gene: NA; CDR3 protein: CASSLSGNSLNTGELFF; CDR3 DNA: TGTGCCAGCAGCTTATCGGGGAACAGTTTGAACACCGGGGAGCTGTTTTTT
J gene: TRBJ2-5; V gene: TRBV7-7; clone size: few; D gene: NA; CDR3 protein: CASSYGEGGTQYF; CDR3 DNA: TGTGCTAGCAGCTACGGTGAGGGAGGGACCCAGTACTTC
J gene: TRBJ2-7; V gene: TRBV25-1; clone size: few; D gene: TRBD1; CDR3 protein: CASSDTRTGVREQYF; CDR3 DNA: TGTGCCAGCAGTGATACTAGGACAGGGGTCCGCGAGCAGTACTTC
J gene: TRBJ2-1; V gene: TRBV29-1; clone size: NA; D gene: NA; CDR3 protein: CSVEVRGGPSEQFF; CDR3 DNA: TGCAGCGTTGAGGTGCGCGGGGGCCCCTCTGAGCAGTTCTTC
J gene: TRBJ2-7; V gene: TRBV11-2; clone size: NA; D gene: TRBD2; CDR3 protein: CASSTMPARGRFSYEQYF; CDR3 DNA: TGTGCCAGCAGCACAATGCCGGCTCGCGGGAGGTTTTCCTACGAGCAGTACTTC
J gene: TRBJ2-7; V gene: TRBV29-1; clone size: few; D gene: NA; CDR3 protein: CSAAGLTDYEQYF; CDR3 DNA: TGCAGCGCCGCGGGCCTCACCGACTACGAGCAGTACTTC
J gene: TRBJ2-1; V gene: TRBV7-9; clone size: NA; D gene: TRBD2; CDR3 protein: CASSSIAGNEQFF; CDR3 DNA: TGTGCCAGCAGCTCGATAGCGGGGAATGAGCAGTTCTTC
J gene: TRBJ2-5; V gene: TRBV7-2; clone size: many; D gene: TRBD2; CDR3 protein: CASSPPSGITLQETQYF; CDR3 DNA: TGTGCCAGCAGCCCCCCTAGCGGCATAACCCTCCAAGAGACCCAGTACTTC
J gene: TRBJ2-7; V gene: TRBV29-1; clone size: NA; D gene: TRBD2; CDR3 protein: CSVLTSGAYEQYF; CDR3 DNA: TGCAGCGTTCTGACTAGCGGTGCCTACGAGCAGTACTTC
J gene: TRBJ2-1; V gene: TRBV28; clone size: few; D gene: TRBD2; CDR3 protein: CASWGGFGTRYEQFF; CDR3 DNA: TGTGCCAGCTGGGGGGGGTTTGGGACTAGGTATGAGCAGTTCTTC
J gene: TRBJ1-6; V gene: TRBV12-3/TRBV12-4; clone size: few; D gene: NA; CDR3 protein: CASSLSYSPLHF; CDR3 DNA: TGTGCCAGCAGTTTATCCTATTCACCCCTCCACTTT
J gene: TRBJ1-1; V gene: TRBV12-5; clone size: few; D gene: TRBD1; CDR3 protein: CASASRDRGLFRDTEAFF; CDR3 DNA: TGTGCTAGTGCCTCCCGGGACAGGGGGCTATTTAGAGACACTGAAGCTTTCTTT
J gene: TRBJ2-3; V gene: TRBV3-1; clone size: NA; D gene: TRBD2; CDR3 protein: CASSQPTSGPTDTQYF; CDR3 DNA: TGTGCCAGCAGCCAACCGACTAGCGGACCCACAGATACGCAGTATTTT
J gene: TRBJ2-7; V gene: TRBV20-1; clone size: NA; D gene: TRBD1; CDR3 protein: CSARVGDRGLYEQYF; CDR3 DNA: TGCAGTGCTAGAGTAGGGGACAGGGGGCTATACGAGCAGTACTTC
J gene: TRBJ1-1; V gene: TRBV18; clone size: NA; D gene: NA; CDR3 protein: CASSSALRTEAFF; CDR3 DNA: TGTGCCAGCTCATCGGCCCTAAGAACTGAAGCTTTCTTT
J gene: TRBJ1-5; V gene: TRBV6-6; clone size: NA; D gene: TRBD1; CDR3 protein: CASSYSRNRGDQPQHF; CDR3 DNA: TGTGCCAGCAGTTACTCGAGGAACAGGGGGGATCAGCCCCAGCATTTT
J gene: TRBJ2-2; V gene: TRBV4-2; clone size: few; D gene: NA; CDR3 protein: CASSQDTLTGELFF; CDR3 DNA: TGTGCCAGCAGCCAAGATACCCTTACCGGGGAGCTGTTTTTT
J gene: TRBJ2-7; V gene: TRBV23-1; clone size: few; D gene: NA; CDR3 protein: CASSLRTHRSSYEQYF; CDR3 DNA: TGCGCCAGCAGTCTACGTACCCACAGGAGCTCCTACGAGCAGTACTTC
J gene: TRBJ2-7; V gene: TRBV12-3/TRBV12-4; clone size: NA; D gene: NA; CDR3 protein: CASSIHYRDEQYF; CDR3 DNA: TGTGCCAGCAGTATTCACTACAGGGACGAGCAGTACTTC
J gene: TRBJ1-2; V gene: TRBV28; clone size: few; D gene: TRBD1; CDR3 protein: CASRTGGAGYTF; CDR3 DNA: TGTGCCAGTCGGACAGGGGGCGCCGGCTACACCTTC
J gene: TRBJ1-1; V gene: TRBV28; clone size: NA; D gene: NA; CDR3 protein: CASSSPVGGWNTEAFF; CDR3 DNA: TGTGCCAGCAGTTCCCCCGTGGGGGGCTGGAACACTGAAGCTTTCTTT
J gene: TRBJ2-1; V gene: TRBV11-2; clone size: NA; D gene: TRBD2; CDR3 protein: CASSFRGAGESYNEQFF; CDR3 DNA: TGTGCCAGCAGCTTTCGAGGAGCGGGGGAGTCCTACAATGAGCAGTTCTTC
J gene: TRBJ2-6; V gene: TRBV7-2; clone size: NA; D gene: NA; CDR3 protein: CASSLVGVPGANVLTF; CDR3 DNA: TGTGCCAGCAGCTTAGTGGGGGTGCCTGGGGCCAACGTCCTGACTTTC
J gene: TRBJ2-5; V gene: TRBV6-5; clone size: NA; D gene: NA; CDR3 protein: CASSYKGETQYF; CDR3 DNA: TGTGCCAGCAGTTATAAGGGAGAGACCCAGTACTTC
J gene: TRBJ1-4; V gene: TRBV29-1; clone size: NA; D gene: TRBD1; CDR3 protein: CSVATGGSGEKLFF; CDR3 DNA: TGCAGCGTGGCCACAGGGGGCTCGGGTGAAAAACTGTTTTTT
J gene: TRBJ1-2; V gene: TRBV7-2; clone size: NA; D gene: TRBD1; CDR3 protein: CASSSGQMLGYTF; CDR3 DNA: TGTGCCAGCAGCTCGGGACAGATGTTAGGCTACACCTTC
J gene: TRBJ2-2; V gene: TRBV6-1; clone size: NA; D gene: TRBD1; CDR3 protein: CASSPRTGDTGELFF; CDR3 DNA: TGTGCCAGCAGTCCCCGGACAGGGGACACCGGGGAGCTGTTTTTT
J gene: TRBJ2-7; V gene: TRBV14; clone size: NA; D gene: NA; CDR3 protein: CASREGLSSYEQYF; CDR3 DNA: TGTGCCAGCAGGGAAGGTTTAAGCTCCTACGAGCAGTACTTC
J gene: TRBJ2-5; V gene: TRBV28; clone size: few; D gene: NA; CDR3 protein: CASSLWAHERETQYF; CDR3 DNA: TGTGCCAGCAGTTTATGGGCCCACGAGCGGGAGACCCAGTACTTC
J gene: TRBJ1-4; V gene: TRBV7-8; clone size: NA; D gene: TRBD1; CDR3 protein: CASSLSGRGNEKLFF; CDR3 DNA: TGTGCCAGCAGCTTATCCGGCAGGGGGAATGAAAAACTGTTTTTT
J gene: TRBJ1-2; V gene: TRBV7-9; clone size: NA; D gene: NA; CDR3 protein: CASSPDRTENYGYTF; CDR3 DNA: TGTGCCAGCAGCCCGGACCGGACAGAGAACTATGGCTACACCTTC
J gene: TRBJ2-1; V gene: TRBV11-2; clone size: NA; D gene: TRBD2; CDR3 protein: CASKGTSGGNEQFF; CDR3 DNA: TGTGCCAGCAAGGGGACTAGCGGGGGCAATGAGCAGTTCTTC
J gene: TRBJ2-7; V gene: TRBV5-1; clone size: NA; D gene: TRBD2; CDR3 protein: CASSLGLAAPLSYEQYF; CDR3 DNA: TGCGCCAGCAGCTTGGGACTAGCGGCTCCACTCTCCTACGAGCAGTACTTC
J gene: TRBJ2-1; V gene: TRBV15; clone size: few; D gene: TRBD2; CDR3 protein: CATSSVLAGVRRSSYNEQFF; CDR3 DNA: TGTGCCACCAGCAGTGTCCTAGCGGGAGTACGACGGAGCTCCTACAATGAGCAGTTCTTC
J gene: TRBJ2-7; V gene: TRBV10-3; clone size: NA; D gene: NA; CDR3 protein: CAIRPLDNPYEQYF; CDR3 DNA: TGTGCCATCAGACCCTTGGACAATCCCTACGAGCAGTACTTC
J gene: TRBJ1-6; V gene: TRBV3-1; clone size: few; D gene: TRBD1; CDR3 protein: CASSQDRGQPLHF; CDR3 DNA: TGTGCCAGCAGCCAAGACAGGGGGCAACCCCTCCACTTT